This TCR beta chain is drawn from a study of blood T cell repertoires in COVID-19. Overall study: Both acute and convalescent COVID-19 samples were obtained from the United States, Italy and Spain. From T cells, B-cell-depleted T cells, or PBMCs came the material, which was cDNA or gDNA.

Original processing notes: Scientists estimated how many nucleated cells there were by amplifying reference gene primers. The repertoire was sequenced with immunoSEQ multiplex PCR; TCRdb's copy has only in-frame clones and lacks some. V, J and clone size were drawn from that table, and D and trimming were deduced from the DNA. The sample includes approximately 130,000 clones, approximately 85% of them seen just once. V trimming: 5 bases; J trimming: 2 bases; junction bases outside the gene matches: 7. The CDR3 totals 17 residues. The germline gives CDR1 MNHEY, CDR2 SMNVEV (reference sequence). The rearrangement joins TRBV27 to TRBJ2-3, with TRBD2 identical over 13 bases. The receptor's source is a human donor in a cohort sampled during active COVID-19. The sequenced sample consisted of peripheral blood. DNA of the CDR3: TGTGCCAGCAGTACCAGGACTAGCGGGGGATACACAGATACGCAGTATTTT. Its translation is CASSTRTSGGYTDTQYF.